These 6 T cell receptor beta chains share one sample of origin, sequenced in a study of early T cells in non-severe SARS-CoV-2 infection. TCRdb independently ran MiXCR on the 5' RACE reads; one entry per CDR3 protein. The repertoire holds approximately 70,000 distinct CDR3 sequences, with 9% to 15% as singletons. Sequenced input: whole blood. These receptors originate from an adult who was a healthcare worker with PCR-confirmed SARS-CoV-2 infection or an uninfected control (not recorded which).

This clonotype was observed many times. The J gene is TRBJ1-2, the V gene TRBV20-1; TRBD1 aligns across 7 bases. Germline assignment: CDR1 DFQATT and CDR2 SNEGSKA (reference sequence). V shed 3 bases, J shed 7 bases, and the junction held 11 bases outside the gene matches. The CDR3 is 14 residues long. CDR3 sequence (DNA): TGCAGTGCTAGGTCAGGGGGGGCGGCCCGTGGCTACACCTTC. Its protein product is CSARSGGAARGYTF.

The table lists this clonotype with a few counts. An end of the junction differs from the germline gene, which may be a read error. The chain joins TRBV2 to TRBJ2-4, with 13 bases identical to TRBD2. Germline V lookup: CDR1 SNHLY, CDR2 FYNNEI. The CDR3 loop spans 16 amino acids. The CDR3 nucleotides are TGTGCCAGCAGTGAAGAGGGAGGACTAGCGGGGGCCTCCAGCCACTTC. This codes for CASSEEGGLAGASSHF.

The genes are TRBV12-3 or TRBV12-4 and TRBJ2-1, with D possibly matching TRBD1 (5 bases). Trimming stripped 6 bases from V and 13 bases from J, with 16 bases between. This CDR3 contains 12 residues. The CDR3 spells CASRRKRGFQFF. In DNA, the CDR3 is TGTGCCAGCAGGCGGAAAAGGGGTTTTCAGTTCTTC.

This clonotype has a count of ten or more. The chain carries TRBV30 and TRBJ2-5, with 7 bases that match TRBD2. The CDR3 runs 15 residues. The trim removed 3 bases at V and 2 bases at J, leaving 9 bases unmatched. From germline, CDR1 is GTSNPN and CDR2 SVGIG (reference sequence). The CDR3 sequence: CAWRPQIGGQETQYF. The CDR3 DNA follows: TGTGCCTGGAGACCTCAGATCGGGGGGCAAGAGACCCAGTACTTC.

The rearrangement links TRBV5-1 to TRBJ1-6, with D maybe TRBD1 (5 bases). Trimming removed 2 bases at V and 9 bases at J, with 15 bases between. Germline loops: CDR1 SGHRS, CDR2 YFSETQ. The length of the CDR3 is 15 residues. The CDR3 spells CASSFGTEWTSPLHF. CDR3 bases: TGCGCCAGCAGCTTTGGGACGGAATGGACTTCACCCCTCCACTTT.

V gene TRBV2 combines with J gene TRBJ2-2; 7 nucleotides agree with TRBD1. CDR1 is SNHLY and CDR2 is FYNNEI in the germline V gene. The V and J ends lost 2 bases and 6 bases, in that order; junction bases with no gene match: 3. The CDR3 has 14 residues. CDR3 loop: CASSERTGPGELFF. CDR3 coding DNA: TGTGCCAGCAGTGAACGGACAGGCCCCGGGGAGCTGTTTTTT.